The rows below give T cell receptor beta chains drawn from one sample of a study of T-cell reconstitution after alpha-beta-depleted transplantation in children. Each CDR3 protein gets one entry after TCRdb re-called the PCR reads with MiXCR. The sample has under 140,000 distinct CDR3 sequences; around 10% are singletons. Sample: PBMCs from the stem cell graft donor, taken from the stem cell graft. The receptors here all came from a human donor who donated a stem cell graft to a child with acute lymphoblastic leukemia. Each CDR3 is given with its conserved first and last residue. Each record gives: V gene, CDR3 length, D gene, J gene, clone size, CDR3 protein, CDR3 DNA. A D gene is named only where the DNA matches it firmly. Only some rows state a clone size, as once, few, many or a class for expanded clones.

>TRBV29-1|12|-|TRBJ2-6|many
CSVERQGGILTF
TGCAGCGTTGAACGCCAGGGGGGCATCCTGACTTTC
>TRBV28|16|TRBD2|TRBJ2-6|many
CASSRGLPSGANVLTF
TGTGCCAGCAGTCGGGGACTACCCTCTGGGGCCAACGTCCTGACTTTC
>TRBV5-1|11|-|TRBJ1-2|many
CASRAVYGYTF
TGCGCCAGCAGAGCTGTCTATGGCTACACCTTC
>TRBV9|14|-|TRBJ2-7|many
CASSVGTDRYEQYF
TGTGCCAGCAGCGTAGGCACCGACAGATACGAGCAGTACTTC
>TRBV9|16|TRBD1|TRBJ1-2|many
CASSRDRGFRDYGYTF
TGTGCCAGCAGCCGGGACAGAGGCTTTCGGGACTATGGCTACACCTTC
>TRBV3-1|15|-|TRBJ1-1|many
CASSQVGGLGTEAFF
TGTGCCAGCAGCCAAGTAGGGGGGCTTGGGACTGAAGCTTTCTTT
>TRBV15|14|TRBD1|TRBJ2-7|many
CATSREAGGYEQYF
TGTGCCACCAGCAGAGAAGCAGGGGGCTACGAGCAGTACTTC
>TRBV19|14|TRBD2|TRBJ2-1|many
CASSGRRERSEQFF
TGTGCCAGTAGTGGTAGGCGGGAGCGGAGTGAGCAGTTCTTC
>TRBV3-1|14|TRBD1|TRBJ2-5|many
CASSQGQLQETQYF
TGTGCCAGCAGCCAGGGACAGCTCCAAGAGACCCAGTACTTC
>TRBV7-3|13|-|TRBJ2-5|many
CASSLAEEETQYF
TGTGCCAGCAGCTTAGCGGAAGAAGAGACCCAGTACTTC
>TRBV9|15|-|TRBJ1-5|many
CASSVGWHPDQPQHF
TGTGCCAGCAGCGTAGGTTGGCATCCTGATCAGCCCCAGCATTTT
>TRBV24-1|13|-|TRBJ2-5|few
CATSGPLQETQYF
TGTGCCACCAGTGGACCGCTCCAAGAGACCCAGTACTTC
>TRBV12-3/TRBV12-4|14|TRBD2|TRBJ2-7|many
CASNPAGTTYEQYF
TGTGCCAGCAATCCAGCGGGGACGACGTACGAGCAGTACTTC
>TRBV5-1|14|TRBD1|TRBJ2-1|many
CASKGTADYNEQFF
TGCGCCAGCAAAGGGACAGCGGACTACAATGAGCAGTTCTTC
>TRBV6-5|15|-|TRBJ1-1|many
CASSYYSPTDTEAFF
TGTGCCAGCAGTTACTACAGCCCCACCGACACTGAAGCTTTCTTT
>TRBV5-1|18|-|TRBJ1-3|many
CASSSNRPGVSSGNTIYF
TGCGCCAGCAGCTCCAACCGTCCTGGGGTGAGCTCTGGAAACACCATATATTTT
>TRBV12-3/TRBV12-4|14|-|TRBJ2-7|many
CASSLGRSRYEQYF
TGTGCCAGCAGTTTAGGTCGCAGCCGCTACGAGCAGTACTTC
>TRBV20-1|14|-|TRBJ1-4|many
CSASRGRRNEKLFF
TGCAGTGCTAGTCGGGGACGGCGTAATGAAAAACTGTTTTTT
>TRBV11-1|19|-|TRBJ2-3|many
CASSPVKVAEGLRGDTQYF
TGTGCCAGCAGCCCCGTCAAGGTAGCGGAGGGACTTCGTGGGGATACGCAGTATTTT
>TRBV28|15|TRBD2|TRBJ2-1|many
CASSGGLAGVLEQFF
TGTGCCAGCAGTGGCGGACTAGCGGGAGTTTTGGAGCAGTTCTTC
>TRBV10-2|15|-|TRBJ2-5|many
CASSDRRTRRETQYF
TGCGCCAGCAGTGACAGGAGGACCCGGAGGGAGACCCAGTACTTC
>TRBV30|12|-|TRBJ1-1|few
CAWSEFNTEAFF
TGTGCCTGGAGCGAATTTAACACTGAAGCTTTCTTT
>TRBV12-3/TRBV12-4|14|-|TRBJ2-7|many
CASRSRTSNYEQYF
TGTGCCAGCAGATCTCGGACGTCAAACTACGAGCAGTACTTC
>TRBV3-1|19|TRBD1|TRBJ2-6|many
CASSQPHGQGRSGANVLTF
TGTGCCAGCAGCCAACCCCACGGACAGGGGAGGTCTGGGGCCAACGTCCTGACTTTC
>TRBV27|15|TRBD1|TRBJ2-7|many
CASCTIRDRAAEQYF
TGTGCCAGCTGTACTATCCGGGACAGGGCCGCCGAGCAGTACTTC
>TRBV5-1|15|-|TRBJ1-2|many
CASSLEGGADYGYTF
TGCGCCAGCAGCTTGGAGGGGGGCGCTGACTATGGCTACACCTTC
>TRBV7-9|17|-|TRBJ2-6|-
CASTSQGMSSGANVLTF
TGTGCCAGCACCTCTCAGGGGATGAGCTCTGGGGCCAACGTCCTGACTTTC
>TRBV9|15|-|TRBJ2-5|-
CASSLRDTAGETQYF
TGTGCCAGCAGCCTTCGGGACACCGCGGGGGAGACCCAGTACTTC
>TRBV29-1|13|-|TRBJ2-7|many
CSLRDTGSYEQYF
TGCAGCCTCCGGGATACAGGCTCCTACGAGCAGTACTTC
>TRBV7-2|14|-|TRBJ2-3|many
CASSLDYGTDTQYF
TGTGCCAGCAGCTTAGATTACGGCACAGATACGCAGTATTTT
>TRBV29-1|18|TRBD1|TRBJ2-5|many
CSVDRDRGPILRTETQYF
TGCAGCGTCGACCGGGACAGGGGACCCATTTTGCGGACGGAGACCCAGTACTTC
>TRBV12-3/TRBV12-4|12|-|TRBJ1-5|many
CASSFGQQPQHF
TGTGCCAGCAGTTTCGGACAGCAGCCCCAGCATTTT
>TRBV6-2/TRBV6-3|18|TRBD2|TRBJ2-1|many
CASSYSIGRGLSYNEQFF
TGTGCCAGCAGTTACTCGATCGGGAGGGGACTTTCCTACAATGAGCAGTTCTTC
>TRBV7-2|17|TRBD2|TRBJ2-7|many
CASSLAWSSGGSYEQYF
TGTGCCAGCAGCTTAGCGTGGTCTAGCGGGGGGTCCTACGAGCAGTACTTC
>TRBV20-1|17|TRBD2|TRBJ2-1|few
CCARRIAGPVSYNEQFF
TGCTGTGCTAGGAGAATAGCGGGTCCTGTCTCCTACAATGAGCAGTTCTTC
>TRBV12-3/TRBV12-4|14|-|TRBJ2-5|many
CASSAGPSQETQYF
TGTGCCAGCAGTGCGGGACCGAGCCAAGAGACCCAGTACTTC
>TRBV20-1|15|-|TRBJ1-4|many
CSAREQGSTNEKLFF
TGCAGTGCTAGGGAACAGGGTTCAACTAATGAAAAACTGTTTTTT
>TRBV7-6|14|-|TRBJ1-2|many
CASSPGGGGYGYTF
TGTGCCAGCAGCCCGGGGGGAGGAGGCTATGGCTACACCTTC
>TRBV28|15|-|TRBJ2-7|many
CASTPQGGRLHEQYF
TGTGCCAGCACCCCCCAAGGGGGGCGGCTCCACGAGCAGTACTTC
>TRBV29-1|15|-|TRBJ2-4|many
CSVEGSKEAKNIQYF
TGCAGCGTCGAAGGTTCCAAAGAGGCCAAAAACATTCAGTACTTC
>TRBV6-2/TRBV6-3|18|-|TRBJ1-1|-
CASSYRGTLMGANTEAFF
TGTGCCAGCAGTTACAGAGGCACCTTAATGGGGGCGAACACTGAAGCTTTCTTT
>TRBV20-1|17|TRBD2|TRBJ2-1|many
CSASSPSGGSPYNEQFF
TGCAGTGCTTCATCGCCTAGCGGAGGGAGCCCCTACAATGAGCAGTTCTTC
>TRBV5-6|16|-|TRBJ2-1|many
CASSLEEGSANNEQFF
TGTGCCAGCAGCTTGGAGGAGGGGTCGGCAAACAATGAGCAGTTCTTC